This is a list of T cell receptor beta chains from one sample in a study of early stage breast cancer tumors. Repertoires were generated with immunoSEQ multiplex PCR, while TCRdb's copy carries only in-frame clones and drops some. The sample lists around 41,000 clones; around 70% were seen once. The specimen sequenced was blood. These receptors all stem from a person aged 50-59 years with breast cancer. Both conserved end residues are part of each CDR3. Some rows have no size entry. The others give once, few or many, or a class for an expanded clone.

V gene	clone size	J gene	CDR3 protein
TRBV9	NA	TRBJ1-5	CASSISGQGDQPQHF
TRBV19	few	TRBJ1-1	CASSLQQGVAFF
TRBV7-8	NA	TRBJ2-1	CASSQGLAGGPDEQFF
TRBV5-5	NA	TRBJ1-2	CASSLVPEGVDGYTF
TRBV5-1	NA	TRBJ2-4	CASSELLAGVTGGAKNIQYF
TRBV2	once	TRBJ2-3	CAGKGLATDTQYF
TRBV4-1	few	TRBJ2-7	CASSQDTGQNSEQYF
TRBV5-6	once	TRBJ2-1	CASSFGAFSDEQFF
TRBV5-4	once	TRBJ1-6	CASSWTGVGSPLHF
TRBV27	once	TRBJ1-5	CASRQYKEYSNQPQHF
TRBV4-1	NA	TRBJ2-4	CASSPLAGPKNIQYF
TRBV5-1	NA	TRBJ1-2	CASTLGAGYGYTF
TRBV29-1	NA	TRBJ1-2	CSALAYGYTF
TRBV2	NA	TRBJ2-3	CASSALTGGTDTQYF
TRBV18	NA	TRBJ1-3	CASSPSGNWGNTIYF
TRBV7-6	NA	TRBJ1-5	CASSLEAGSNQPQHF
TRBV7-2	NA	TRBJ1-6	CASSLVAKKYNSPLHF
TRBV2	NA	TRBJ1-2	CASSEALDTYDGYTF
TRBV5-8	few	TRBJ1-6	CASSLFGGYNSPLHF
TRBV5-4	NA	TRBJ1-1	CASSLKGEREAFF
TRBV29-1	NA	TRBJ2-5	CSVGTGTRAETQYF
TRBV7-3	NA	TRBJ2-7	CASSLGLSYEQYF
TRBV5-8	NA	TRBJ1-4	CASSLVIPQGVGKLFF
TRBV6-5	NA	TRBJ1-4	CASSTHRDGEKLFF
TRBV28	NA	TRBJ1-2	CASILPGTDYGYTF
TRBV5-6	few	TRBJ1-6	CASSGRGRATLHF
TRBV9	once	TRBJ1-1	CASSARDTQAEAFF
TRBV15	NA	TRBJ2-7	CATSRGRETYEQYF
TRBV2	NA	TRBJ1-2	CASSEDRGHYGYTF
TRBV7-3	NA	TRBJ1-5	CASSLTGGTSQPQHF
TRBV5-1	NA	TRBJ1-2	CASSLGVRDSKGGYGYTF
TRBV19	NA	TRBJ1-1	CASSNPWAGAQPEAFF
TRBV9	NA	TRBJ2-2	CASSPLNRVELFF
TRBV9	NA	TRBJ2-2	CASSVRRAGVKNTGELFF
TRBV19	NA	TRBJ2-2	CASSRLDTGELFF
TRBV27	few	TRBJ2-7	CASNPPRDRATTSGRGNFYEQYF
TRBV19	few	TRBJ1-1	CASTTPTGSEAFF
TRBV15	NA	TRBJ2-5	CATSRLQGSVETQYF
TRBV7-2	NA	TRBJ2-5	CASSRGAGGRKETQYF
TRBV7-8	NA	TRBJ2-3	CASSLFPGTDTQYF
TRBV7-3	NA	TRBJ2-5	CASSSQGAGETQYF
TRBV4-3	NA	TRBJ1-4	CASSHQSGGREKLFF
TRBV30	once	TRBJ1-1	CAWGGQANTEAFF
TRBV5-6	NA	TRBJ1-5	CASSLAGLQPQHF
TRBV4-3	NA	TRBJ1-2	CASSQDWTANYGYTF
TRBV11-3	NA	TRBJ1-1	CASSPRSWDRDMSEAFF